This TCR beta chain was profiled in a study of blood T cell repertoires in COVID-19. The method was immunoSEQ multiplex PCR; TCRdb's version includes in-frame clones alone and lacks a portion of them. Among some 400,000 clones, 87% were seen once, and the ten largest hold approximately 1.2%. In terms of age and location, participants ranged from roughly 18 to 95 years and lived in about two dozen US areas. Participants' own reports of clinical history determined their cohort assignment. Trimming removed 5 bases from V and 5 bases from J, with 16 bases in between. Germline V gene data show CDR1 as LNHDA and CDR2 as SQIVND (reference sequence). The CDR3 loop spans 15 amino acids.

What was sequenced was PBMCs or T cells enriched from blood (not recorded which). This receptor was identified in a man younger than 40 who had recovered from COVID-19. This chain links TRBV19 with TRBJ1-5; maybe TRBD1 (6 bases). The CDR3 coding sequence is TGTGCCAGTAGTTATAGCCCGGGGGGGCATCAGCCCCAGCATTTT. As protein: CASSYSPGGHQPQHF. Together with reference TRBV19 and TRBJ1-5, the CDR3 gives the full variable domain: DGGITQSPKYLFRKEGQNVTLSCEQNLNHDAMYWYRQDPGQGLRLIYYSQIVNDFQKGDIAEGYSVSREKKESFPLTVTSAQKNPTAFYLCASSYSPGGHQPQHFGDGTRLSIL.